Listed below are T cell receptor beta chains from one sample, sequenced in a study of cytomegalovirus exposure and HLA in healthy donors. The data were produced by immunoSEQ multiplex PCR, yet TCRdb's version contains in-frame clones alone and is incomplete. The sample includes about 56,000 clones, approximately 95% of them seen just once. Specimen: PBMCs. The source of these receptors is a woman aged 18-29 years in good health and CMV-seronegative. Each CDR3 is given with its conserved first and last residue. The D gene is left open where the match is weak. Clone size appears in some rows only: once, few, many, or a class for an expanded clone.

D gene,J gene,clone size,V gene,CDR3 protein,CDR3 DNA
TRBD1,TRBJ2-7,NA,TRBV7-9,CASSPAGGQGSRQYF,TGTGCCAGCAGCCCAGCAGGTGGACAGGGAAGCCGGCAGTACTTC
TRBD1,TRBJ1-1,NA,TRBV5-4,CASSLSRGVVGTEAFF,TGTGCCAGCAGCTTATCCAGGGGGGTTGTGGGCACTGAAGCTTTCTTT
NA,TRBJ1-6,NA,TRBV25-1,CASSAGYTDSPLHF,TGTGCCAGCAGTGCAGGGTATACAGATTCACCCCTCCACTTT
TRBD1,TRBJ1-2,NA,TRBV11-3,CASSLAQGVSGYTF,TGTGCCAGCAGCTTAGCACAGGGGGTGTCTGGCTACACCTTC
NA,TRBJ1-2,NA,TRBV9,CASSVAIGRGYTF,TGTGCCAGCAGCGTAGCTATCGGCAGGGGTTACACCTTC
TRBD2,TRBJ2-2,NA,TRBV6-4,CASSEGKREHGELFF,TGTGCCAGCAGTGAAGGAAAGCGGGAACACGGGGAGCTGTTTTTT
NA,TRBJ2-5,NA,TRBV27,CASSLGNPYVTQYF,TGTGCCAGCAGTTTAGGCAATCCGTACGTGACCCAGTACTTC
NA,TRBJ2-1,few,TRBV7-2,CASSLEGTSTYNEQFF,TGTGCCAGCAGCTTAGAGGGCACTAGCACCTACAATGAGCAGTTCTTC
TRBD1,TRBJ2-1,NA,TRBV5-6,CASSLRDRGRTSRFGEQFF,TGTGCCAGCAGCTTGCGGGACAGGGGGAGGACTAGCCGTTTCGGTGAGCAGTTCTTC
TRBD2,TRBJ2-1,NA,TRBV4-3,CASSQDTSGNYNEQFF,TGCGCCAGCAGCCAAGATACTAGCGGGAACTACAATGAGCAGTTCTTC
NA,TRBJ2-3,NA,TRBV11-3,CASSRDSTDTQYF,TGTGCCAGCAGCCGCGACTCCACAGATACGCAGTATTTT
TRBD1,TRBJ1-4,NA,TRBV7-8,CASSLFPLGDRPNEKLFF,TGTGCCAGCAGCTTGTTTCCCCTGGGGGACAGGCCAAATGAAAAACTGTTTTTT
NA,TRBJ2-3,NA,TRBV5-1,CASSLDRPGQGTDTQYF,TGCGCCAGCAGCTTGGACAGACCCGGCCAAGGAACAGATACGCAGTATTTT
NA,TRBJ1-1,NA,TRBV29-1,CSAQQGANTEAFF,TGCAGCGCTCAACAGGGCGCGAACACTGAAGCTTTCTTT
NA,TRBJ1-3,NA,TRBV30,CAWSDTGWYRNTIYF,TGTGCCTGGAGTGATACAGGATGGTATAGAAACACCATATATTTT
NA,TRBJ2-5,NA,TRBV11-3,CASSLYPHPQETQYF,TGTGCCAGCAGCTTATACCCACACCCTCAAGAGACCCAGTACTTC
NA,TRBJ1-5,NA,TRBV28,CASSPDGRRGPQHF,TGTGCCAGCAGTCCGGACGGCCGCAGGGGGCCCCAGCATTTT
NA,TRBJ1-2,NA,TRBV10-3,CAIRRDPSYGYTF,TGTGCCATCAGACGGGATCCTTCCTATGGCTACACCTTC
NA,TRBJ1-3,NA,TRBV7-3,CASSSHPSGNTIYF,TGTGCCAGCAGCTCCCATCCCTCTGGAAACACCATATATTTT
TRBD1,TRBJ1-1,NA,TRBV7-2,CASSLEGQGGTEAFF,TGTGCCAGCAGCTTAGAAGGACAGGGGGGCACTGAAGCTTTCTTT
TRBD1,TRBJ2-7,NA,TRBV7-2,CASSEQTGGFYEQYF,TGTGCCAGCAGCGAACAGACAGGGGGCTTCTACGAGCAGTACTTC
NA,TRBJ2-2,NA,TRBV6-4,CASSASAGTGELFF,TGTGCCAGCAGTGCTAGCGCGGGAACCGGGGAGCTGTTTTTT
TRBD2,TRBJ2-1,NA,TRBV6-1,CASSEGRGLAGALNEQFF,TGTGCCAGCAGTGAAGGGAGAGGGCTAGCGGGGGCCCTGAATGAGCAGTTCTTC
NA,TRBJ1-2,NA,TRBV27,CASSFRGGDGYTF,TGTGCCAGCAGTTTTCGTGGCGGCGATGGCTACACCTTC
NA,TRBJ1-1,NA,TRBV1,CTSSHTPPGLAEAFF,TGCACCAGCAGCCACACACCGCCGGGACTGGCTGAAGCTTTCTTT
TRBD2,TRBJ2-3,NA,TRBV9,CASQGRGGPTDTQYF,TGTGCCAGCCAAGGGCGGGGGGGTCCCACAGATACGCAGTATTTT
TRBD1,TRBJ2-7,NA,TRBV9,CASSGGQGAGEQYF,TGTGCCAGCAGCGGAGGACAGGGGGCGGGGGAGCAGTACTTC
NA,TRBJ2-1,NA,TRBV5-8,CASSRQLTLEEQFF,TGTGCCAGCAGTCGCCAACTCACTCTTGAAGAGCAGTTCTTC
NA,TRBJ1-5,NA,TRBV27,CASTPGRGRQPQHF,TGTGCCAGCACCCCGGGGCGGGGTAGGCAGCCCCAGCATTTT